A single sample is the source of the 4 T cell receptor beta chains below, sequenced in a study of CD8+ T cells in alopecia areata. Extraction of RNA preceded its reverse transcription into cDNA, which served as the sequencing template. The protocol was immunoSEQ multiplex PCR, while the TCRdb copy is restricted to in-frame clones and leaves out a portion. The data contain about 140,000 clones, about 51% of them singletons. The input for sequencing was CD4+ T cells sorted from blood, taken at week 0. The receptors stem from a human donor with alopecia areata.

This chain joins TRBV29-1 and TRBJ2-7, with 9 bases aligning to TRBD2. Germline V gene lookup returns CDR1 SQVTM and CDR2 ANQGSEA. CDR3 length equals 15 residues. Unmatched junction bases numbered 10, after V lost 4 bases and J lost 3 bases. The chain's CDR3 is CSVVGFAGGVYEQYF. The CDR3 DNA reads TGCAGCGTTGTGGGGTTCGCGGGAGGGGTCTACGAGCAGTACTTC.

A few counts support this clone. This chain joins TRBV7-2 and TRBJ2-3; weak D call: TRBD2 (6 bases). The CDR3 spans 14 residues. V shed 4 bases and J shed 8 bases, with 16 bases lying between them. CDR1 and CDR2 (germline): SGHTA, FQGNSA. In DNA form, the CDR3 reads TGTGCCAGCAGCTCGGGGACTCCTAGCCTTACGCAGTATTTT. This codes for CASSSGTPSLTQYF.

V usage is TRBV2 and J usage is TRBJ1-1; a weak D match, TRBD1 (6 bases). The V end was cut by 3 bases, the J end by 5 bases, with 10 bases between. In germline, CDR1 is SNHLY, CDR2 FYNNEI. The length of the CDR3 is 13 residues. CDR3 sequence (DNA): TGTGCCAGCAGTGATACAGGGAGGACTGAAGCTTTCTTT. Amino acid sequence: CASSDTGRTEAFF.

Here the CDR3 reads CAIRGTGTDTQYF. CDR3 DNA: TGTGCCATCAGGGGGACAGGCACAGATACGCAGTATTTT. The chain is built from TRBV10-3 and TRBJ2-3; TRBD1 agrees at 7 bases. V gave up 6 bases and J gave up 1 base; unmatched junction bases: 1. The CDR3 has 13 amino acids. From germline, CDR1 is ENHRY and CDR2 SYGVKD.